One sample yielded the 28 T cell receptor beta chains listed below, sequenced in a study of T-cell memory formation after mild COVID-19 (TCRdb year 2021). Libraries were built with 5' RACE. Sequencing used an Illumina NovaSeq 6000. The public reads were quality trimmed at Q25 with fastp and then assembled into clones with MiXCR by TCRdb, keeping productive beta chains. Merged by CDR3 protein, the rows form single entries marked with the most common genes and DNA. Counted in this sample were around 400,000 distinct CDR3 sequences; about 24% of them appeared once. Of the sample, 8.8% is held by the ten largest clones. What was sequenced was PBMCs or a T cell subset sorted from them (not recorded which). These receptors were taken from an adult woman who had mild COVID-19 (a few samples of this study predate the infection). The sample titles of this study are shuffled in the database, so cell type and time point are left out; the donor was told from shared clones.

V and J are TRBV7-9 and TRBJ2-7; 10 bases match TRBD2. The ends lost 11 bases at V and 2 bases at J; junction bases unmatched: 6. CDR1 SEHNR and CDR2 FQNEAQ come from the germline V gene (reference sequence). CDR3 length: 13 residues. The CDR3 reads CAGNLAGAYEQYF. The CDR3 DNA sequence: TGTGCCGGCAACCTAGCGGGGGCCTACGAGCAGTACTTC. Full variable domain (outside the CDR3, taken from reference TRBV7-9 and TRBJ2-7): DTGVSQNPRHKITKRGQNVTFRCDPISEHNRLYWYRQTLGQGPEFLTYFQNEAQLEKSRLLSDRFSAERPKGSFSTLEIQRTEQGDSAMYLCAGNLAGAYEQYFGPGTRLTVT.

The chain uses TRBV6-5 and TRBJ2-7; TRBD2 agrees at 8 bases. From germline, CDR1 is MNHEY and CDR2 SVGAGI. CDR3 size: 15 residues. V lost 2 bases, J lost 0 bases, and 3 bases stayed unmatched. CDR3 DNA sequence: TGTGCCAGCAGTTACGGACTAGCCTCCTCCTACGAGCAGTACTTC. Its protein product is CASSYGLASSYEQYF.

This clonotype was detected a few times. This chain joins TRBV20-1 and TRBJ2-7, with D possibly matching TRBD2 (6 bases). V lost 1 base, J lost 0 bases, and 13 bases lay in between. The CDR3 extends over 15 amino acids. CDR1 DFQATT and CDR2 SNEGSKA come from the germline V gene (reference sequence). The CDR3 bases are TGCAGTGCTAGAGCCTCGGGGGTCACCTCCTACGAGCAGTACTTC. Translating gives CSARASGVTSYEQYF.

This chain joins TRBV12-3 or TRBV12-4 and TRBJ1-1; D gene uncertain. The V and J ends lost 7 bases and 1 base respectively, with 13 bases between them. The CDR3 extends over 14 amino acids. The CDR3 loop reads CASTPGEGNTEAFF. CDR3 DNA: TGTGCCAGCACTCCTGGAGAGGGGAACACTGAAGCTTTCTTT.

This sequence joins TRBV7-3 and TRBJ2-5; D is undetermined. Germline loops: CDR1 SGHTA, CDR2 FQGTGA. Trimming took off 2 bases at V and 5 bases at J, with 9 bases between the two ends. This CDR3 has 13 amino acids. The chain's CDR3 is CASSLGASETQYF. DNA of the CDR3: TGTGCCAGCAGCTTAGGCGCTTCGGAGACCCAGTACTTC.

The chain combines TRBV5-5 with TRBJ1-5; 9 nucleotides match TRBD1. There are 17 residues in the CDR3. Germline CDR1 reads SGHKS; CDR2 reads YYEKEE (reference sequence). V was pared by 2 bases and J by 3 bases, with 9 bases of the junction left unmatched. The chain's CDR3 is CASSLVWDRVNNQPQHF. The CDR3 coding sequence is TGTGCCAGCAGCTTAGTCTGGGACAGGGTGAACAATCAGCCCCAGCATTTT.

The rearrangement links TRBV4-1 to TRBJ1-3; D possibly corresponds to TRBD1 (6 bases). V lost 5 bases, J lost 2 bases, and 16 bases lay in between. Germline lookup yields CDR1 MGHRA and CDR2 YSYEKL. The CDR3 covers 16 residues. CDR3 amino acids: CASSIGRTVAGNTIYF. CDR3 DNA sequence: TGCGCCAGCAGCATAGGCCGGACAGTTGCTGGAAACACCATATATTTT.

This clonotype was seen only a few times. The gene calls are TRBV2 and TRBJ2-7; tentative D call: TRBD2 (7 bases). V was shortened by 3 bases and J by 2 bases, with 14 bases between the two germline ends. This CDR3 has 15 residues. CDR1 is SNHLY and CDR2 is FYNNEI in the germline V gene. CDR3 DNA sequence: TGTGCCAGCAGTGAGTCGGCGGGGGACACCTACGAGCAGTACTTC. Its protein product is CASSESAGDTYEQYF.

At least ten counts were recorded for this clonotype. CDR3 protein: CASSLAEGFSSYEQYF. CDR3 DNA sequence: TGTGCCAGCAGCTTAGCGGAGGGGTTCAGCTCCTACGAGCAGTACTTC. The V and J genes are TRBV7-8 and TRBJ2-7; TRBD2 might be the D (6 bases). The germline CDR1 and CDR2 sequences are SGHVS and FQNEAQ. CDR3 length equals 16 residues. Trimming stripped 0 bases from V and 0 bases from J, with 12 bases between. Supplemented by reference TRBV7-8 and TRBJ2-7, the full variable domain reads GAGVSQSPRYKVAKRGQDVALRCDPISGHVSLFWYQQALGQGPEFLTYFQNEAQLDKSGLPSDRFFAERPEGSVSTLKIQRTQQEDSAVYLCASSLAEGFSSYEQYFGPGTRLTVT.

The rearrangement uses TRBV5-4 and TRBJ2-7; 7 nucleotides line up with TRBD2. This CDR3 comprises 13 residues. Losses at the gene ends were 0 bases for V and 7 bases for J; bases not matched to a gene: 4. Germline CDR1 reads SGHNT; CDR2 reads YYREEE (reference sequence). The chain's CDR3 is CASSLVGGGEQYF. The CDR3 coding sequence is TGTGCCAGCAGCTTGGTCGGGGGAGGGGAGCAGTACTTC.

Comments on this clonotype: At one end, the junction sequence differs from germline, possibly due to a read error. The chain is built from TRBV5-1 and TRBJ1-6; D not resolved. Germline V CDR1 and CDR2: SGHRS, YFSETQ. The CDR3 has 15 residues. The CDR3 DNA sequence: TGCGCCAGCAGCTTGGTGGCCACCTATAATTCACACCTCCACTTT. The encoded protein is CASSLVATYNSHLHF.

V and J are TRBV7-2 and TRBJ2-5; 8 nucleotides match TRBD2. CDR3 length: 17 residues. The J segment lost 1 base and the V segment lost 3 bases, leaving 10 bases of the junction unmatched. Germline V gene sequence: CDR1 SGHTA, CDR2 FQGNSA. CDR3 DNA: TGTGCCAGCAGCTTGAGTGCGGGGGGCCGCATCCAAGAGACCCAGTACTTC. This encodes CASSLSAGGRIQETQYF.

The genes are TRBV7-2 and TRBJ2-7; the match to TRBD2 covers 13 bases. Germline V gene sequence: CDR1 SGHTA, CDR2 FQGNSA. This CDR3 has 14 amino acids. Unmatched junction bases numbered 6, after V lost 7 bases and J lost 6 bases. The CDR3 sequence: CASTSGLAGSEQYF. As DNA, the CDR3 is TGTGCCAGCACCTCGGGACTAGCGGGATCCGAGCAGTACTTC. Using reference TRBV7-2 and TRBJ2-7 for the parts outside the CDR3, the full variable domain is GAGVSQSPSNKVTEKGKDVELRCDPISGHTALYWYRQSLGQGLEFLIYFQGNSAPDKSGLPSDRFSAERTGGSVSTLTIQRTQQEDSAVYLCASTSGLAGSEQYFGPGTRLTVT.

The rearrangement uses TRBV27 and TRBJ1-5, with a weak D call TRBD1 (5 bases). This CDR3 has 12 amino acids. From germline, CDR1 is MNHEY and CDR2 SMNVEV (reference sequence). The V end lost 4 bases, the J end lost 11 bases, and 12 bases lay between the germline ends. CDR3 sequence reads: CASSSGDRSQHF. CDR3 coding DNA: TGTGCCAGCAGTTCGGGGGATCGGTCCCAGCATTTT.

The V call is TRBV4-1, the J call TRBJ2-7; maybe TRBD2 (6 bases). Between the trimmed V and J ends, which lost 0 bases and 6 bases, there was a span of 15 bases. Per germline, CDR1 MGHRA and CDR2 YSYEKL. The CDR3 contains 15 residues. This CDR3 reads CASSQDGGTLSEQYF. In DNA form, the CDR3 reads TGCGCCAGCAGCCAAGATGGCGGGACCCTTTCCGAGCAGTACTTC.

The chain uses TRBV3-1 and TRBJ2-7, with a possible D match to TRBD2 (5 bases). The germline gives CDR1 LGHDT, CDR2 YNNKEL (reference sequence). This CDR3 is built from 14 residues. Deletions cut 4 bases from V and 5 bases from J, with 15 bases between. CDR3: CASSRLAEVDEQYF. CDR3 coding DNA: TGTGCCAGCAGCCGGCTTGCGGAGGTAGACGAGCAGTACTTC.

The J gene is TRBJ1-1, the V gene TRBV9; no clear D gene. V dropped 1 base and J dropped 5 bases, with 9 bases sitting between them. CDR3 length: 13 residues. Germline loops: CDR1 SGDLS, CDR2 YYNGEE. Written as DNA, the CDR3 is TGTGCCAGCAGCGTAAAGGAGGGTACTGAAGCTTTCTTT. It codes for CASSVKEGTEAFF.

V and J are TRBV7-2 and TRBJ1-4; 11 bases match TRBD1. V was clipped by 4 bases and J by 8 bases; unmatched bases: 3. CDR3 length: 14 residues. Germline values: CDR1 SGHTA, CDR2 FQGNSA. CDR3 protein: CASSYRTGGEKLFF. DNA for the CDR3: TGTGCCAGCAGCTATCGGACAGGGGGCGAAAAACTGTTTTTT.

This clonotype was seen more than once but under ten times. The chain joins TRBV18 to TRBJ1-2; no firm D call. Trimming took 6 bases from V and 2 from J, leaving 13 bases between them. Germline V lookup: CDR1 KGHSH, CDR2 LQKENI. The length of the CDR3 is 14 residues. DNA for the CDR3: TGTGCCAGCTCGCCCCCCGGGCCGAACTATGGCTACACCTTC. It codes for CASSPPGPNYGYTF.

This clonotype has a count of ten or more. The chain uses TRBV4-3 and TRBJ2-7; TRBD1 is a possible D gene (6 bases). Trimming left V 4 bases short and J 3 bases short, with 10 bases between. Germline loops: CDR1 LGHNA, CDR2 YSLEER. The CDR3 runs to 13 residues. CDR3 sequence: CASSRGQSYEQYF. The CDR3 DNA sequence: TGCGCCAGCAGCCGCGGACAGAGCTACGAGCAGTACTTC.

The chain recombines TRBV5-4 with TRBJ2-5; 9 bases fit TRBD2. The germline CDR1 and CDR2 sequences are SGHNT and YYREEE (reference sequence). This CDR3 contains 15 residues. J was trimmed by 1 base and V by 4 bases; bases with no gene match: 5. The CDR3 sequence is CASSQERGAQETQYF. CDR3 nucleotide sequence: TGTGCCAGCAGCCAAGAGCGGGGGGCCCAAGAGACCCAGTACTTC.

The chain links TRBV12-3 or TRBV12-4 to TRBJ1-2, with TRBD1 matching over 8 bases. The CDR3 consists of 16 residues. V dropped 6 bases and J dropped 4; count of bases not matched to a gene: 13. CDR3 bases: TGTGCCAGCAGGTTTCGCGGGACAGGTGACCTCTATGGCTACACCTTC. The encoded protein is CASRFRGTGDLYGYTF.

This clonotype was counted between two and nine times. This sequence joins TRBV28 and TRBJ2-7; D perhaps matches TRBD2 (6 bases). The CDR3 loop spans 14 amino acids. Trimming removed 0 bases at V and 3 bases at J, with 9 bases between. CDR1 MDHEN and CDR2 SYDVKM come from the germline V gene. CDR3 amino acids: CASSLWSSDYEQYF. The DNA for the CDR3 is TGTGCCAGCAGTTTATGGTCTAGCGACTACGAGCAGTACTTC.

This clonotype has ten or more counts. The V gene is TRBV5-1, the J gene TRBJ2-2; no reliable D call. Germline-derived CDR1 and CDR2 are SGHRS and YFSETQ. This CDR3 spans 13 amino acids. V was trimmed by 2 bases and J by 4 bases, leaving 6 bases between them. The CDR3 nucleotides read TGCGCCAGCAGCTTTTCAGGCACCGGGGAGCTGTTTTTT. Its protein product is CASSFSGTGELFF.

The sample holds a few counts of this clonotype. The V gene is TRBV20-1, the J gene TRBJ2-3, with D possibly matching TRBD2 (6 bases). The V end was cut by 5 bases, the J end by 5 bases, with 11 bases between. This CDR3 region has 12 residues. Germline lookup yields CDR1 DFQATT and CDR2 SNEGSKA (reference sequence). DNA for the CDR3: TGCAGTGCTCGAAGGGGAGGAGATACGCAGTATTTT. Amino acid sequence: CSARRGGDTQYF.

The V gene is TRBV12-3 or TRBV12-4, the J gene TRBJ2-3; the match to TRBD2 covers 7 bases. V was pared by 5 bases and J by 5 bases, with 13 bases of the junction left unmatched. This CDR3 comprises 16 residues. The CDR3 DNA follows: TGTGCCAGCAGTCCTCCGTGGGAGGGCTTAAGAGATACGCAGTATTTT. Translating it yields CASSPPWEGLRDTQYF.

This clonotype has just a few counts. This chain joins TRBV29-1 and TRBJ2-4, with a possible D match to TRBD1 (5 bases). Trimming pared 3 bases from V and 2 bases from J, leaving 11 bases between. Germline V gene data show CDR1 as SQVTM and CDR2 as ANQGSEA. The CDR3 totals 14 residues. The CDR3 DNA follows: TGCAGCGTTGAGGGTGAGGACACCAAAAACATTCAGTACTTC. Translation: CSVEGEDTKNIQYF.

This clonotype was seen a few times. The CDR3 DNA is TGCGCCAGCAGCCTCGGACAGCAAAATGAGCAGTTCTTC. It specifies CASSLGQQNEQFF. V gene TRBV5-1 combines with J gene TRBJ2-1; possibly TRBD1 for D (6 bases). V dropped 4 bases and J dropped 7 bases, with 12 bases sitting between them. Germline CDR1 is SGHRS and CDR2 is YFSETQ. The CDR3 consists of 13 residues.